The rows below give T cell receptor beta chains drawn from one sample of a study of shared clonotypes between healthy human individuals. Using immunoSEQ multiplex PCR, the repertoire was profiled, and TCRdb retains in-frame clones only, with some absent. The top ten hold 0.3% of the sample, which has hundreds of thousands of clones, 98% seen once. The source material was naive CD8+ T cells sorted from blood. The receptors come from a man aged 30 to 45 in good health. The CDR3 runs from the conserved cysteine through the conserved F or W. The order of the fields is clone size, J gene, D gene, V gene, CDR3 DNA, CDR3 protein. D genes are given only for firm matches. Clone size appears in some rows only: once, few, many, or a class for an expanded clone.

. TRBJ1-5 . TRBV27 TGTGCCAGCAGTTCCAAATCAGCAGATAGCAATCAGCCCCAGCATTTT CASSSKSADSNQPQHF
. TRBJ2-7 . TRBV9 TGTGCCAGCAGCGTAGCTTCGGGTGTTGTTACTGAGCAGTACTTC CASSVASGVVTEQYF
. TRBJ2-7 TRBD2 TRBV20-1 TGCAGTGCCGGGGGGGTCTACGAGCAGTACTTC CSAGGVYEQYF
. TRBJ1-5 . TRBV4-3 TGCGCCAGCAGCCAAGATCGGGGCTGGCAGCCCCAGCATTTT CASSQDRGWQPQHF
. TRBJ2-7 . TRBV5-1 TGCGCCAGCAGCTTCGTCGGGGCCTACGAGCAGTACTTC CASSFVGAYEQYF
. TRBJ2-2 . TRBV7-9 TGTGCCAGCAGTAGGGTACTCGGAAACACCGGGGAGCTGTTTTTT CASSRVLGNTGELFF
. TRBJ2-7 TRBD1 TRBV5-1 TGCGCCAGCAGCGATGGGACAGGGATCCCGTACGAGCAGTACTTC CASSDGTGIPYEQYF
. TRBJ1-1 TRBD1 TRBV10-1 TGCGCCAGCAGTGAGCCGGGACAGGACACTGAAGCTTTCTTT CASSEPGQDTEAFF
. TRBJ2-1 TRBD2 TRBV7-9 TGTGCCAGCAGCCCTCGCCAGGGACTAGCATCTAATGAGCAGTTCTTC CASSPRQGLASNEQFF
. TRBJ2-1 . TRBV6-5 TGTGCCAGCAGTCTCGACAGCAATGAGCAGTTCTTC CASSLDSNEQFF
. TRBJ2-1 . TRBV6-6 TGTGCCAGCAGTTCGGGGGTGGTCAATGAGCAGTTCTTC CASSSGVVNEQFF
. TRBJ1-5 TRBD1 TRBV28 TGTGCCAGCAGTGAAAGAGGGGGCGCGAGCAATCAGCCCCAGCATTTT CASSERGGASNQPQHF
. TRBJ2-1 . TRBV7-9 TGTGCCAGCAGCTTGCCTTTGGGGGGTGAGCAGTTCTTC CASSLPLGGEQFF
. TRBJ1-1 . TRBV5-4 TGTGCCAGCAGCCCCAGCTATTACACTGAAGCTTTCTTT CASSPSYYTEAFF
once TRBJ2-3 TRBD2 TRBV4-1 TGCGCCAGCAGCCGAGCGGGAGCGGAGGGAGATACGCAGTATTTT CASSRAGAEGDTQYF